The sequence of this T cell receptor (beta chain) was determined in a study of T-cell reconstitution after alpha-beta-depleted transplantation in children. This clonotype was recorded once. Its antigen is undetermined. Molecular barcoding with unique molecular identifiers was used for the TCRbeta library. TCRdb ran MiXCR on the PCR reads and lists one entry per CDR3 protein. The repertoire holds 250,000 to 400,000 distinct CDR3 sequences, with 23% as singletons. Overall study results and limits: A year post-transplant, T-cell counts and diversity derived mostly from newly produced T cells. It was surviving recipient T cells and thymic progenitors that gave some patients high TCRbeta diversity at day 60.

J lost 12 bases, V lost 7 bases, and 11 bases had no gene match. The CDR3 is 13 amino acids. CDR1 and CDR2 from the germline V gene are DFQATT and SNEGSKA (reference sequence). The rearrangement links TRBV20-1 to TRBJ2-1; 11 bases agree with TRBD2. The origin of this receptor is a male patient between 5 and 17 years old who had a stem cell transplant for acute lymphoblastic leukemia, so the T cells may come from the graft donor. The material sequenced was PBMCs, mostly from graft donor cells, taken 180 days after TCRalphabeta/CD19-depleted stem cell transplant. This CDR3 reads CSVHSGRAGRQFF. CDR3 DNA: TGCAGTGTTCATAGCGGGAGGGCCGGGAGGCAGTTCTTC.